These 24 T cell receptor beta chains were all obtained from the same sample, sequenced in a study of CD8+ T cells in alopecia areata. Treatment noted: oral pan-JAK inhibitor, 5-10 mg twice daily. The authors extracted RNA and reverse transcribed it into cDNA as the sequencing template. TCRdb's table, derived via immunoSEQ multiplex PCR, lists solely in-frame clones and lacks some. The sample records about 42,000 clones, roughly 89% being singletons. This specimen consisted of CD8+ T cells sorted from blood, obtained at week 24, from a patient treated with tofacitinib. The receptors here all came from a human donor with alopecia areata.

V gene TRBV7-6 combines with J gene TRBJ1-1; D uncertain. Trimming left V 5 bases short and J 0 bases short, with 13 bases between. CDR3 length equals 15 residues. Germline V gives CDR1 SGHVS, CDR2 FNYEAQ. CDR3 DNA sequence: TGTGCCAGCAGCCGTCCCGGCGGAGTGAACACTGAAGCTTTCTTT. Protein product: CASSRPGGVNTEAFF.

The CDR3 spells CASSLSSNREGNQPQHF. The DNA of the CDR3 is TGTGCCAGCAGTTTATCTTCGAACAGGGAGGGAAATCAGCCCCAGCATTTT. The chain is built from TRBV28 and TRBJ1-5, with D tentatively TRBD1 (6 bases). There are 17 residues in the CDR3. V was pared by 1 base and J by 4 bases, with 17 bases between. Germline CDR1 is MDHEN and CDR2 is SYDVKM.

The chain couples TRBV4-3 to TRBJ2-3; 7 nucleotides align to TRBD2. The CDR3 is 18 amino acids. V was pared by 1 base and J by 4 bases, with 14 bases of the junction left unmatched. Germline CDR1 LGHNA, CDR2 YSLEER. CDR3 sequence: CASSQAGLEGGDPDTQYF. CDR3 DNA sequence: TGCGCCAGCAGCCAAGCCGGACTAGAGGGTGGTGATCCAGATACGCAGTATTTT.

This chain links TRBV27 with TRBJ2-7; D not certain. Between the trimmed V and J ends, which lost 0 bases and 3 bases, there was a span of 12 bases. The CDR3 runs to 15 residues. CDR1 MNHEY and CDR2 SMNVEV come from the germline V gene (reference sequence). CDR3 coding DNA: TGTGCCAGCAGTTTATCGTCACCGACCAACTACGAGCAGTACTTC. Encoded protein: CASSLSSPTNYEQYF.

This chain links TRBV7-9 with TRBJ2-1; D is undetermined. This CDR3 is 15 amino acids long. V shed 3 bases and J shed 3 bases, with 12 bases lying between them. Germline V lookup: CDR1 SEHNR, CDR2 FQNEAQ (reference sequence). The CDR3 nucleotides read TGTGCCAGCAGCTTGATAGGTCAGAACTACAATGAGCAGTTCTTC. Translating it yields CASSLIGQNYNEQFF.

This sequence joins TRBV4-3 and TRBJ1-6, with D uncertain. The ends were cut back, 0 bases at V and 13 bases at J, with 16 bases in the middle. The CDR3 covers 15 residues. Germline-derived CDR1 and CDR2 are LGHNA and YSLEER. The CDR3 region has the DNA TGCGCCAGCAGCCAAGAGAGGGAGTCCTCTCTTCCCCTCCACTTT. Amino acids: CASSQERESSLPLHF.

The CDR3 is CASSPGTGPYEQYF. The CDR3 coding sequence is TGTGCCAGCAGCCCCGGGACGGGACCTTACGAGCAGTACTTC. The V call is TRBV7-2, the J call TRBJ2-7; D is perhaps TRBD1 or TRBD2 (5 bases each). This CDR3 has 14 amino acids. Per germline, CDR1 SGHTA and CDR2 FQGNSA. Between the trimmed V and J ends, which lost 5 bases and 4 bases, there was a span of 15 bases. The full variable domain, rest sourced from reference TRBV7-2 and TRBJ2-7, is GAGVSQSPSNKVTEKGKDVELRCDPISGHTALYWYRQSLGQGLEFLIYFQGNSAPDKSGLPSDRFSAERTGGSVSTLTIQRTQQEDSAVYLCASSPGTGPYEQYFGPGTRLTVT.

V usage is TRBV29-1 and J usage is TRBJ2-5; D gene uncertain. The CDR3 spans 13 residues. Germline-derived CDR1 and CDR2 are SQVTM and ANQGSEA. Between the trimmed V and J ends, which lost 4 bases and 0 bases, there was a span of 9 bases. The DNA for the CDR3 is TGCAGCGTTGTGCGCATGTACCAAGAGACCCAGTACTTC. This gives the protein CSVVRMYQETQYF.

CDR3 loop: CATSSARQGDEQFF. CDR3 DNA: TGTGCCACCAGCAGCGCTAGGCAGGGAGATGAGCAGTTCTTC. This sequence joins TRBV15 and TRBJ2-1, with D tentatively TRBD1 or TRBD2 (5 bases each). Trimming took off 3 bases at V and 8 bases at J, with 14 bases between the two ends. The CDR3 consists of 14 residues. The germline gives CDR1 LNHNV, CDR2 YYDKDF (reference sequence).

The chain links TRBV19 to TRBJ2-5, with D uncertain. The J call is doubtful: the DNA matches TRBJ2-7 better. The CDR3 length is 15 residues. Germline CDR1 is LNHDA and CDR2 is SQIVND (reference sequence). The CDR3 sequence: CASSINGELTYEQYF. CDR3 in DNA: TGTGCCAGTAGTATAAACGGAGAGCTTACCTACGAGCAGTACTTC.

CDR3 coding DNA: TGTGCCAGCAGCTTATCGGGCAGCTGGGATGGCTACACCTTC. It specifies CASSLSGSWDGYTF. The V call is TRBV7-3, the J call TRBJ1-2; D gene uncertain. Looked up from germline, CDR1 is SGHTA and CDR2 is FQGTGA. There are 14 residues in the CDR3. The V and J ends lost 2 bases and 6 bases respectively, with 13 bases between them.

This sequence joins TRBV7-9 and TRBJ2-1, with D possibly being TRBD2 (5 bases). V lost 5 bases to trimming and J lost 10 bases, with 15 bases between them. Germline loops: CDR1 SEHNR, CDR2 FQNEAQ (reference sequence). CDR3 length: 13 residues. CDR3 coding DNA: TGTGCCAGCAGCCGTTCAGAACGGGGAGAGCAGTTCTTC. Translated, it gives CASSRSERGEQFF. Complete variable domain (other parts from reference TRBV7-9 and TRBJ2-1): DTGVSQNPRHKITKRGQNVTFRCDPISEHNRLYWYRQTLGQGPEFLTYFQNEAQLEKSRLLSDRFSAERPKGSFSTLEIQRTEQGDSAMYLCASSRSERGEQFFGPGTRLTVL.

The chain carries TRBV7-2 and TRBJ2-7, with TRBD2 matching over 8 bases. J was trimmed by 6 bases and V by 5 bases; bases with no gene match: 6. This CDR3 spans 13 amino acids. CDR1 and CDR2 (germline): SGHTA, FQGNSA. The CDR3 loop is CASSGSAGGEQYF. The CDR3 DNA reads TGTGCCAGCAGCGGTTCGGCGGGGGGCGAGCAGTACTTC.

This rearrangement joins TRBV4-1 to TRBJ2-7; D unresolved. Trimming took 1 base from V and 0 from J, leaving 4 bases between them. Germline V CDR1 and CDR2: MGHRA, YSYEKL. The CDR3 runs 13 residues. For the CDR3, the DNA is TGCGCCAGCAGCCAAGGAACCTCCTACGAGCAGTACTTC. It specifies CASSQGTSYEQYF.

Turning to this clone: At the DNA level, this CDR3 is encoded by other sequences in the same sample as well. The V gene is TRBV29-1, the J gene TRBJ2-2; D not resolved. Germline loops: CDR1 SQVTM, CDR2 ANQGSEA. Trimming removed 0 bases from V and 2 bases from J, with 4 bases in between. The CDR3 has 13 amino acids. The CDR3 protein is CSVEDGNTGELFF. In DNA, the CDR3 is TGCAGCGTTGAAGACGGAAACACCGGGGAGCTGTTTTTT.

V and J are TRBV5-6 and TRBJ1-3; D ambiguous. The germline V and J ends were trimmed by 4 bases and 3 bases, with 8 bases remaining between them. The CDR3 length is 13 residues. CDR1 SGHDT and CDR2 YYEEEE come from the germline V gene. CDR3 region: CASSPPVGNTIYF. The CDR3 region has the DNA TGTGCCAGCAGCCCCCCGGTTGGAAACACCATATATTTT.

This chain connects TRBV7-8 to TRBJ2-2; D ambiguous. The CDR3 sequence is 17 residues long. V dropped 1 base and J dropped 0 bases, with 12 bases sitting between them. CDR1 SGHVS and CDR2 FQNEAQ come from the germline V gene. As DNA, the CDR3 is TGTGCCAGCAGCTTAGAGTTAACAGTCGCGAACACCGGGGAGCTGTTTTTT. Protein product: CASSLELTVANTGELFF.

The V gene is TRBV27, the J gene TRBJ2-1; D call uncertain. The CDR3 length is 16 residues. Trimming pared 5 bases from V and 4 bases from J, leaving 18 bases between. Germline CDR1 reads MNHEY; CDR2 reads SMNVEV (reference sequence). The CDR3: CASSVTPRVGYNEQFF. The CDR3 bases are TGTGCCAGCAGTGTAACACCAAGAGTGGGTTACAATGAGCAGTTCTTC.

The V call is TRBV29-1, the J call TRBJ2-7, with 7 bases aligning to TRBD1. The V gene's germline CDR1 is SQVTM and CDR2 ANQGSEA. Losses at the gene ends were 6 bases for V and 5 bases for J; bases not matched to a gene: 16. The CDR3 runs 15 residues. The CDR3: CSVNPYQRGLDEQYF. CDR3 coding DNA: TGCAGCGTCAACCCCTATCAGAGGGGGCTCGACGAGCAGTACTTC.

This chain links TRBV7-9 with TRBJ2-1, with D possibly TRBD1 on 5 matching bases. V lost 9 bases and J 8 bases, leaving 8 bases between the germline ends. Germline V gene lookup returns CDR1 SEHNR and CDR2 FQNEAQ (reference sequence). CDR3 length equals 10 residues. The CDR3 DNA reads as TGTGCCAGTGGACATCATGAGCAGTTCTTC. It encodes CASGHHEQFF.

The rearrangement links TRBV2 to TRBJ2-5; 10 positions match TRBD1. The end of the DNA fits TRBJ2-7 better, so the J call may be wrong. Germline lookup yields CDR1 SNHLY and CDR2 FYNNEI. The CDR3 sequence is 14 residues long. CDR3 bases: TGTGCCAGCAGTGACGGACAGGGGGCCTACGAGCAGTACTTC. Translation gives CASSDGQGAYEQYF.

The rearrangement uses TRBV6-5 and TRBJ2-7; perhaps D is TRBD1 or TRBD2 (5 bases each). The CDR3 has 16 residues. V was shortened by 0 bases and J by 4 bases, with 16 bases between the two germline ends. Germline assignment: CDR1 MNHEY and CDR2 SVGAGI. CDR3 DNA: TGTGCCAGCAGTTACTCTGTGAGCGGTGGGGGTTACGAGCAGTACTTC. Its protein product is CASSYSVSGGGYEQYF.

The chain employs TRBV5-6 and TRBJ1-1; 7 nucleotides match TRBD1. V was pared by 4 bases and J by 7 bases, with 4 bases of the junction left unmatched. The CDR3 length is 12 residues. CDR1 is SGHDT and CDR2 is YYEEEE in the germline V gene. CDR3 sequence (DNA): TGTGCCAGCAGCCCGGGACAGAATGAAGCTTTCTTT. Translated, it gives CASSPGQNEAFF. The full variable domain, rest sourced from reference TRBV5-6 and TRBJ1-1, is DAGVTQSPTHLIKTRGQQVTLRCSPKSGHDTVSWYQQALGQGPQFIFQYYEEEERQRGNFPDRFSGHQFPNYSSELNVNALLLGDSALYLCASSPGQNEAFFGQGTRLTVV.

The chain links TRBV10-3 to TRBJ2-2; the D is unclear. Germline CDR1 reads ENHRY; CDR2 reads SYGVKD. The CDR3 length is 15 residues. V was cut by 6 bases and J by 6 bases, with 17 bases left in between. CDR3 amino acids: CAISLSSASPGELFF. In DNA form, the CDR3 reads TGTGCCATCAGCCTCTCCTCGGCCAGCCCCGGGGAGCTGTTTTTT.